Presented here are 10 T cell receptor beta chains from one specimen sequenced in a study of beta chain features in type 1 diabetes. The study, taken as a whole, reports: A moderate, significant TCRB CDR3 shortening appeared in type 1 diabetes across four CD4+ subsets.

Of the isolated RNA, all was reverse transcribed, and so the sequenced material was expressed TCRB transcripts. Method: immunoSEQ multiplex PCR; TCRdb's copy keeps in-frame clones and lacks some. The sample has 95,000 to 150,000 clones; over 15% are singletons. No cognate antigen is known for these TCRs. Sequenced input: central memory CD4+ T cells from blood. These receptors all come from a man aged 25 to 45 with type 1 diabetes.

V is TRBV7-9 and J is TRBJ2-3; D is ambiguous. The germline V gene encodes CDR1 SEHNR and CDR2 FQNEAQ (reference sequence). The V and J ends lost 5 bases and 6 bases respectively, with 18 bases between them. The CDR3 spans 15 residues. CDR3 protein: CASSPRVTGSDTQYF. The DNA for the CDR3 is TGTGCCAGCAGCCCTCGGGTAACCGGGTCCGATACGCAGTATTTT. The full variable domain, its missing parts supplied by reference TRBV7-9 and TRBJ2-3, is DTGVSQNPRHKITKRGQNVTFRCDPISEHNRLYWYRQTLGQGPEFLTYFQNEAQLEKSRLLSDRFSAERPKGSFSTLEIQRTEQGDSAMYLCASSPRVTGSDTQYFGPGTRLTVL.

This clone was seen only a few times. The V gene is TRBV4-3, the J gene TRBJ2-3; D is perhaps TRBD1 (5 bases). Trimming pared 0 bases from V and 2 bases from J, leaving 12 bases between. CDR3 length equals 16 residues. Germline V gives CDR1 LGHNA, CDR2 YSLEER. CDR3 bases: TGCGCCAGCAGCCAAGAGAGTCTTGGGGCCACAGATACGCAGTATTTT. Amino acids: CASSQESLGATDTQYF.

The chain is built from TRBV9 and TRBJ2-7; the D is unclear. The CDR3 covers 13 residues. The V and J ends lost 3 bases and 4 bases respectively, with 11 bases between them. CDR1 and CDR2 from the germline V gene are SGDLS and YYNGEE. The CDR3 is CASSGSFKYEQYF. The CDR3 DNA is TGTGCCAGCAGCGGTTCCTTCAAATACGAGCAGTACTTC.

Notes on this clone: The conserved phenylalanine or tryptophan is not found at the CDR3 terminus, so this likely reflects a read error. Because the CDR3's place on the DNA is in doubt, the DNA is left out and the CDR3 is given as listed by TCRdb. The genes are TRBV7-3 and TRBJ1-2; no DNA check was done on the table's D call, TRBD1. Germline CDR1 SGHTA, CDR2 FQGTGA. The CDR3 length equals 13 residues, ends included. CDR3 loop: CASSSDRDSNLEL.

This clone was seen a few times. The chain recombines TRBV2 with TRBJ2-3, with TRBD2 matching 12 bases. Germline trimming cut 6 bases from V and 6 bases from J; bases unmatched to any gene: 13. The CDR3 is 17 amino acids. Germline CDR1 is SNHLY and CDR2 is FYNNEI. The DNA for the CDR3 is TGTGCCAGCAGCCGCCCTACTAGCGGGGGGCATTGGGATACGCAGTATTTT. Protein sequence: CASSRPTSGGHWDTQYF.

The CDR3 DNA reads TGTGCCAGCAGCTACGGGACTCCGCCCGAGCAGTACTTC. Its translation: CASSYGTPPEQYF. This chain links TRBV7-2 with TRBJ2-7, with a possible D match to TRBD2 (6 bases). Trimming removed 4 bases from V and 6 bases from J, with 13 bases in between. The CDR3 extends over 13 amino acids. Germline V CDR1 and CDR2: SGHTA, FQGNSA.

This clone has only a few counts. The chain carries TRBV30 and TRBJ2-7, with TRBD1 as a possible D gene (7 bases). The CDR3 length is 16 residues. With 1 base removed from V and 2 bases from J, the gap between germline ends came to 18 bases. CDR1 and CDR2 from the germline V gene are GTSNPN and SVGIG (reference sequence). The chain's CDR3 is CAWSGRGVRGPYEQYF. The CDR3 DNA sequence: TGTGCCTGGAGTGGCAGGGGGGTAAGGGGACCCTACGAGCAGTACTTC. The full variable domain, completed using reference TRBV30 and TRBJ2-7, is SQTIHQWPATLVQPVGSPLSLECTVEGTSNPNLYWYRQAAGRGLQLLFYSVGIGQISSEVPQNLSASRPQDRQFILSSKKLLLSDSGFYLCAWSGRGVRGPYEQYFGPGTRLTVT.

In nucleotides, the CDR3 is TGCGCCAGCAGCTTGCAAGCGGCTTCCTACGAGCAGTACTTC. Amino acids: CASSLQAASYEQYF. The genes are TRBV5-1 and TRBJ2-7; TRBD2 is a possible D gene (5 bases). The V gene's germline CDR1 is SGHRS and CDR2 YFSETQ. The CDR3 has 14 residues. Trimming stripped 1 base from V and 1 base from J, with 9 bases between. Variable domain in full (rest from reference TRBV5-1 and TRBJ2-7): KAGVTQTPRYLIKTRGQQVTLSCSPISGHRSVSWYQQTPGQGLQFLFEYFSETQRNKGNFPGRFSGRQFSNSRSEMNVSTLELGDSALYLCASSLQAASYEQYFGPGTRLTVT.

The gene calls are TRBV29-1 and TRBJ1-2; 9 bases line up with TRBD1. Looked up from germline, CDR1 is SQVTM and CDR2 is ANQGSEA. V gave up 7 bases and J gave up 6 bases; unmatched junction bases: 6. The CDR3 consists of 12 residues. CDR3 in amino acids: CSATDRGDGYTF. The CDR3 nucleotides read TGCAGCGCGACCGACAGGGGGGATGGCTACACCTTC.

The chain links TRBV4-3 to TRBJ1-2; weak D call: TRBD1 (5 bases). Trimming took 0 bases from V and 2 from J, leaving 10 bases between them. This CDR3 contains 15 residues. CDR1 is LGHNA and CDR2 is YSLEER in the germline V gene. Here the CDR3 DNA reads TGCGCCAGCAGCCAAGAAGGAGGGGCCAACTATGGCTACACCTTC. Translated: CASSQEGGANYGYTF.